The 14 T cell receptor beta chains given below trace back to one sample, sequenced in a study of blood T cell repertoires in COVID-19. TCRdb keeps only in-frame clones here, not all; method: immunoSEQ multiplex PCR. The top ten hold 4.1% of the sample, which has 300,000 or so clones, 85% seen once. The sequencing sample was made of peripheral blood. These receptors all come from a woman aged 45 to 65 with active or convalescent COVID-19.

The chain recombines TRBV5-6 with TRBJ1-1, with no clear D. The length of the CDR3 is 13 residues. The V end was cut by 0 bases, the J end by 7 bases, with 10 bases between. Germline assignment: CDR1 SGHDT and CDR2 YYEEEE. The DNA for the CDR3 is TGTGCCAGCAGCTTGGTATCGCGGATTGAAGCTTTCTTT. Translating it yields CASSLVSRIEAFF.

This clone showed up just once. The V call is TRBV5-5, the J call TRBJ2-7; D is undetermined. The CDR3 length is 15 residues. Germline CDR1 SGHKS, CDR2 YYEKEE (reference sequence). Trimming removed 0 bases from V and 3 bases from J, with 13 bases in between. Here the CDR3 DNA reads TGTGCCAGCAGCTTGGAATGGCAGTCCTTCTACGAGCAGTACTTC. Amino acid sequence: CASSLEWQSFYEQYF.

This chain links TRBV2 with TRBJ1-1, with D perhaps TRBD1 (5 bases). The germline CDR1 and CDR2 sequences are SNHLY and FYNNEI. V was trimmed by 1 base and J by 11 bases, leaving 8 bases between them. This CDR3 spans 11 amino acids. CDR3 sequence (DNA): TGTGCCAGCAGTGAAGTGAAGGGGGCTTTCTTT. Translating it yields CASSEVKGAFF.

In the case of this clone: Distinct nucleotide sequences in the sample also encode this CDR3. The chain has TRBV5-1 and TRBJ2-7; TRBD2 matches at 12 bases. The V and J ends lost 4 bases and 3 bases, in that order; junction bases with no gene match: 5. CDR3 length: 15 residues. Germline CDR1 and CDR2: SGHRS and YFSETQ. CDR3 bases: TGCGCCAGCAGCCCGGGACTAGCGGGTTTCTACGAGCAGTACTTC. Residues: CASSPGLAGFYEQYF.

This clone has a single count. The gene calls are TRBV28 and TRBJ1-3; a possible D gene is TRBD1 (5 bases). Germline V gene lookup returns CDR1 MDHEN and CDR2 SYDVKM. Trimming removed 2 bases at V and 3 bases at J, with 8 bases between. The CDR3 loop spans 14 amino acids. The CDR3 is CASSLPRDGNTIYF. As DNA, the CDR3 is TGTGCCAGCAGTTTACCCAGGGATGGAAACACCATATATTTT.

V and J are TRBV30 and TRBJ1-4; 7 bases map to TRBD1. Trimming cost V 5 bases and J 8 bases; bases outside gene matches: 11. There are 14 residues in the CDR3. Looked up from germline, CDR1 is GTSNPN and CDR2 is SVGIG (reference sequence). The CDR3 coding sequence is TGTGCCTGGGGCGACAGGGATTTGGGAGAAAAACTGTTTTTT. Residues: CAWGDRDLGEKLFF.

V and J are TRBV29-1 and TRBJ2-1, with 10 bases matching TRBD2. After removal of 7 bases from V and 6 bases from J, the junction contained 9 bases not matched to a gene. CDR1 is SQVTM and CDR2 is ANQGSEA in the germline V gene. The CDR3 is 14 residues long. The CDR3 DNA sequence: TGCAGCGCCGGCGGTCTAGCGGGAGTCAATGAGCAGTTCTTC. Amino acid sequence: CSAGGLAGVNEQFF.

The rearrangement joins TRBV5-6 to TRBJ1-2; no reliable D call. Germline CDR1 reads SGHDT; CDR2 reads YYEEEE. V shed 4 bases and J shed 4 bases, with 17 bases lying between them. The CDR3 length is 15 residues. CDR3 sequence: CASSPKWGRGYGYTF. DNA of the CDR3: TGTGCCAGCAGCCCGAAGTGGGGTCGGGGCTATGGCTACACCTTC.

The J gene is TRBJ2-7, the V gene TRBV6-6; 14 bases map to TRBD2. The V segment lost 5 bases and the J segment 3 bases; nucleotides outside the gene matches: 9. The CDR3 is made up of 17 amino acids. The germline V gene encodes CDR1 MNHNY and CDR2 SVGAGI (reference sequence). CDR3 residues: CASSRLVGTSGSYEQYF. The CDR3 nucleotides are TGTGCCAGCAGTCGGCTCGTCGGGACTAGCGGGAGCTACGAGCAGTACTTC.

The count of this clone is one. The chain uses TRBV5-4 and TRBJ2-7; D is possibly TRBD2 (6 bases). Germline V CDR1 and CDR2: SGHNT, YYREEE (reference sequence). Deletions cut 1 base from V and 2 bases from J, with 13 bases between. The CDR3 is 15 amino acids. The CDR3 coding sequence is TGTGCCAGCAGCTTGCTCGGGGCTAGCGCCTACGAGCAGTACTTC. Residues: CASSLLGASAYEQYF.

This clone occurred many times. J is TRBJ1-1 and V is TRBV5-1; 8 nucleotides agree with TRBD1. With 0 bases clipped from V and 0 bases from J, the junction kept 7 bases outside the gene matches. CDR3 length: 17 residues. Germline assignment: CDR1 SGHRS and CDR2 YFSETQ. CDR3 residues: CASSLGGAGGLNTEAFF. CDR3 DNA: TGCGCCAGCAGCTTGGGAGGGGCAGGGGGCTTGAACACTGAAGCTTTCTTT.

Here the CDR3 reads CASSISGTITGELFF. CDR3 sequence (DNA): TGTGCCAGCAGTATTTCTGGGACAATCACCGGGGAGCTGTTTTTT. V is TRBV28 and J is TRBJ2-2, with D tentatively TRBD1 (6 bases). Germline V gene sequence: CDR1 MDHEN, CDR2 SYDVKM. The CDR3 contains 15 residues. V gave up 5 bases and J gave up 4 bases, with 14 bases separating them.

The rearrangement uses TRBV7-9 and TRBJ2-7, with 8 positions matching TRBD1. With V trimmed by 3 bases and J by 3 bases, 4 bases remained unmatched. Germline CDR1 SEHNR, CDR2 FQNEAQ (reference sequence). CDR3 length: 14 residues. The CDR3: CASSFGTGGYEQYF. The CDR3 DNA reads TGTGCCAGCAGCTTCGGTACAGGGGGCTACGAGCAGTACTTC.

J is TRBJ1-1 and V is TRBV7-9; D remains ambiguous. Germline V lookup: CDR1 SEHNR, CDR2 FQNEAQ (reference sequence). V lost 5 bases to trimming and J lost 10 bases, with 17 bases between them. This CDR3 is built from 13 residues. Here the CDR3 DNA reads TGTGCCAGCAGCCCCCCTGGAGGACTACTAGCTTTCTTT. Protein sequence: CASSPPGGLLAFF.